This T cell receptor beta chain stems from a study of blood T cell repertoires in COVID-19. The protocol was immunoSEQ multiplex PCR, while the TCRdb copy is restricted to in-frame clones and leaves out a portion. The sample records 200,000 to 300,000 clones, around 88% being singletons. The CDR3 consists of 15 residues. Germline CDR1 is MNHEY and CDR2 is SVGEGT. V trimming: 2 bases; J trimming: 8 bases; junction bases outside the gene matches: 7. The V call is TRBV6-2 or TRBV6-3, the J call TRBJ2-1; 9 positions agree with TRBD2. Sequenced: PBMCs or T cells enriched from blood (not recorded which). This clonotype originated in a woman aged 40 to 50 with acute COVID-19. The CDR3 region is CASSYPLAGRDEQFF. DNA for the CDR3: TGTGCCAGCAGTTACCCTCTAGCGGGGCGGGATGAGCAGTTCTTC.